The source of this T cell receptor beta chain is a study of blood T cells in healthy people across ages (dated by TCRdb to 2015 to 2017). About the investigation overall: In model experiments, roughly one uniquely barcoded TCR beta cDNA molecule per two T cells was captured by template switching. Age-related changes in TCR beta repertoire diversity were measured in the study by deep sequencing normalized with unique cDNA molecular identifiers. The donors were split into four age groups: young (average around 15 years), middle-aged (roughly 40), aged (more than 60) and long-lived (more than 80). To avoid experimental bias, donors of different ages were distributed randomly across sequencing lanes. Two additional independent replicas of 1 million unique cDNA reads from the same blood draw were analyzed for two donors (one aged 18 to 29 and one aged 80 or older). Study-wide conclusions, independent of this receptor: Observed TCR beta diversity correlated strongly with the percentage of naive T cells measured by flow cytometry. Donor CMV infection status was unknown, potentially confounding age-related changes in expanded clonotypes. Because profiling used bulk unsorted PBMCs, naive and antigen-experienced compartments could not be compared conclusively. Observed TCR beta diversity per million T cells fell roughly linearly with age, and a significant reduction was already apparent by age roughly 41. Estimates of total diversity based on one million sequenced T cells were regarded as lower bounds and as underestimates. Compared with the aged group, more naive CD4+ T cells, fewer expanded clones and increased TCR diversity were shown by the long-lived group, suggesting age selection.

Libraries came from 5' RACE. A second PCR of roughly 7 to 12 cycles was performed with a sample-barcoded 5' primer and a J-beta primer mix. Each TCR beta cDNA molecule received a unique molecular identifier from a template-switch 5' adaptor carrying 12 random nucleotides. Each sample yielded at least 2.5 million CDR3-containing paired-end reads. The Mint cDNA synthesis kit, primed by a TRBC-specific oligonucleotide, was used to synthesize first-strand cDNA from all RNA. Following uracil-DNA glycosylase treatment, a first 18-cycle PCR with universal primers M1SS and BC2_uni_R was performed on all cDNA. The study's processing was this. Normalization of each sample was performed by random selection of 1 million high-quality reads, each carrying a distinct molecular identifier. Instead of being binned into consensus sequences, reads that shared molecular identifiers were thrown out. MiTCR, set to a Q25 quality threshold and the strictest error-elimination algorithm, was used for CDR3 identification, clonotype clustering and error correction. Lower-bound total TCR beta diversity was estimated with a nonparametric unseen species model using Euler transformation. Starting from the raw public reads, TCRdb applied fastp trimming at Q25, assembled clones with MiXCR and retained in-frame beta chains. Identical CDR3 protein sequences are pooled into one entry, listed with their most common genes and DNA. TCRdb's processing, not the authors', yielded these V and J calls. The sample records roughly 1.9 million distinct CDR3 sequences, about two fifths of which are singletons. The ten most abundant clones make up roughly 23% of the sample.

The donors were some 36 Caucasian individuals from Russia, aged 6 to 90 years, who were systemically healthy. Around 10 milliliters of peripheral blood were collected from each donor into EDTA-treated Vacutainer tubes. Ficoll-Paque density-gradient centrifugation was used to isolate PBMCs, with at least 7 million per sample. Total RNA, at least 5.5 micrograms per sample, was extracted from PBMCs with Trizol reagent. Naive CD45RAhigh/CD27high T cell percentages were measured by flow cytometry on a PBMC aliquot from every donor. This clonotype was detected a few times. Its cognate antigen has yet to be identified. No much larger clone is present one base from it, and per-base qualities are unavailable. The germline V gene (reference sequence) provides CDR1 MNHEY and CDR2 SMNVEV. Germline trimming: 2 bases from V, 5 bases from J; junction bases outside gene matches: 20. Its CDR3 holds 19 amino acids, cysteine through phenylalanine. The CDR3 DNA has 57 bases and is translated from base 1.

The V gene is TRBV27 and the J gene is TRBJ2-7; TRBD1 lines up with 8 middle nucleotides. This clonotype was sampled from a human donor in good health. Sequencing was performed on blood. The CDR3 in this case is CASSLRAASLQGDTHEQYF. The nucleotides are TGTGCCAGCAGTTTAAGGGCAGCCAGCCTACAGGGGGACACCCACGAGCAGTACTTC.